The entry below describes one T cell receptor beta chain. The target of this receptor is not known. There are no base qualities to consult, and no much larger clone falls within one base. The sample carries other DNA sequences with the same CDR3. These data come from a study of blood T cell repertoires in COVID-19 (TCRdb year 2020). Regarding the complete study: The collaborator samples originated in the United States, Italy and Spain and spanned the acute and convalescent phases of COVID-19. The repertoires were made available in a free public database intended to serve as a resource for research on the immune response to SARS-CoV-2. The dataset comprised deeply sampled blood TCRbeta repertoires from subjects exposed to, actively infected with, or recovered from COVID-19. Samples were obtained from the ongoing ImmuneRACE study (first 160 participants) and from about 1,300 subjects provided by 6 global collaborators. The material from the prospective study consisted of cDNA or gDNA derived from T cells, B-cell-depleted T cells, or PBMCs. Where HLA class I and class II types were available, the types were taken from metadata supplied by the sample provider, not from assay-based typing. Nearly every sample came with metadata listing a de-identified subject ID, COVID-19 status, age in years and sex. Paper-wide results and their limitations: The amount of clinical and demographic metadata varied by source and participant and was provided uncurated.

The immunoSEQ Assay, a bias-controlled multiplex PCR, was used to amplify TCRbeta CDR3 regions from genomic DNA. From the authors' description of their analysis: The number of nucleated cells in each sample was estimated from the amplification of reference gene primers within the assay. Sequence reads were collapsed and filtered to measure the absolute abundance of every unique TCRbeta CDR3 rearrangement. Productive Simpson clonality was computed per sample as the square root of Simpson's diversity index over productive rearrangements. TCRdb carries this immuneACCESS record with in-frame sequences only. Its versions omit some clonotypes, under half of them owing to an unresolved V gene in the studies checked, with the rest unexplained. That table supplies the V and J calls and clone size; D and trimming were determined from the DNA. The sample profile shows 140,000 or so clones; about 79% of them were found once. The top ten hold 3% of the sample.

The CDR3 goes from the cysteine to the phenylalanine over 13 residues. Left in the record is the CDR3 DNA by itself, 39 bases read in frame from the first base. As encoded in the germline V gene, CDR1 is MNHEY while CDR2 is SVGEGT. Compared with germline, V lacks 6 bases and J lacks 1 base; bases without a gene match: 2. The collaborating institutions used their own protocols to collect whole blood in K2EDTA tubes. Collaborator samples were shipped for TCRbeta analysis as frozen whole blood, isolated PBMCs, or DNA extracted from either sample type. The rearrangement combines TRBV6-2 or TRBV6-3 with TRBJ1-1; 7 central bases correspond to TRBD1. The sample was peripheral blood. This sequence was found in an elderly woman with acute or convalescent COVID-19. CDR3 sequence: CASSRQGNTEAFF. The nucleotides read TGTGCCAGCAGCCGACAGGGGAACACTGAAGCTTTCTTT.